Below are 10 T cell receptor beta chains sequenced from a single sample in a study of blood T cell repertoires in COVID-19. The repertoire was sequenced with immunoSEQ multiplex PCR; TCRdb's copy has only in-frame clones and lacks some. The sample holds about 110,000 clones, around 88% seen once. The sequenced sample consisted of peripheral blood. The receptors shown here come from a man aged 50 or older with active or convalescent COVID-19.

The chain links TRBV19 to TRBJ2-5; TRBD1 agrees at 9 bases. Trimming took 7 bases from V and 2 from J; bases not matched to a gene: 2. Germline V gene sequence: CDR1 LNHDA, CDR2 SQIVND (reference sequence). The CDR3 consists of 13 residues. Here the CDR3 DNA reads TGTGCCAGTACCGGGACAGGGCAAGAGACCCAGTACTTC. Protein sequence: CASTGTGQETQYF.

V gene TRBV5-8 combines with J gene TRBJ2-4, with 9 bases aligning to TRBD1. Looked up from germline, CDR1 is SGHTS and CDR2 is YDEGEE. Trimming cost V 4 bases and J 5 bases; bases outside gene matches: 7. The CDR3 consists of 15 residues. Here the CDR3 reads CASSPQGARENIQYF. In nucleotides, the CDR3 is TGTGCCAGCAGCCCACAGGGGGCGCGGGAAAACATTCAGTACTTC.

This sequence joins TRBV5-4 and TRBJ2-7; 9 positions match TRBD2. Germline CDR1 and CDR2: SGHNT and YYREEE (reference sequence). The CDR3 runs 14 residues. The V segment lost 2 bases and the J segment 7 bases; nucleotides outside the gene matches: 7. DNA of the CDR3: TGTGCCAGCAGCTTTGATATCGCGGGAGGGGAGCAGTACTTC. Its translation is CASSFDIAGGEQYF.

The rearrangement joins TRBV6-5 to TRBJ1-6; maybe TRBD1 (6 bases). The V and J ends lost 0 bases and 7 bases respectively, with 13 bases between them. In germline, CDR1 is MNHEY, CDR2 SVGAGI. The CDR3 covers 16 residues. Here the CDR3 reads CASSYSARGSNSPLHF. Here the CDR3 DNA reads TGTGCCAGCAGTTACTCGGCCAGGGGATCCAATTCACCCCTCCACTTT.

V gene TRBV5-1 combines with J gene TRBJ2-3; tentatively, D is TRBD1 (5 bases). Trimming stripped 5 bases from V and 2 bases from J, with 9 bases between. Germline V gene sequence: CDR1 SGHRS, CDR2 YFSETQ. The CDR3 length is 13 residues. CDR3 bases: TGCGCCAGCAGACCAGGGTCCACAGATACGCAGTATTTT. Translation gives CASRPGSTDTQYF.

The chain recombines TRBV19 with TRBJ1-1, with D unclear. Per germline, CDR1 LNHDA and CDR2 SQIVND (reference sequence). The CDR3 runs 12 residues. Trimming removed 4 bases from V and 3 bases from J, with 6 bases in between. In DNA, the CDR3 is TGTGCCAGTAGTAGTAGTGACACTGAAGCTTTCTTT. This codes for CASSSSDTEAFF.

V and J are TRBV5-6 and TRBJ2-1, with TRBD2 matching 7 bases. J lost 0 bases, V lost 2 bases, and 2 bases had no gene match. The CDR3 sequence is 15 residues long. In germline, CDR1 is SGHDT, CDR2 YYEEEE. CDR3 coding DNA: TGTGCCAGCAGCTTTGGCGGGAGCTCCTACAATGAGCAGTTCTTC. Amino acids: CASSFGGSSYNEQFF.

This clone ranks as medium-sized (0.01 to 0.1%). The genes are TRBV27 and TRBJ2-3; maybe TRBD2 (5 bases). The CDR3 totals 15 residues. V was clipped by 3 bases and J by 3 bases, with 13 bases between them. Germline CDR1 MNHEY, CDR2 SMNVEV (reference sequence). The DNA for the CDR3 is TGTGCCAGCAGTTTGGGGAGTAGCATGACAGATACGCAGTATTTT. This translates into CASSLGSSMTDTQYF.

This chain uses TRBV19 with TRBJ1-4, with no clear D. Germline V gene data show CDR1 as LNHDA and CDR2 as SQIVND (reference sequence). The CDR3 consists of 15 residues. Trimming took 8 bases from V and 4 from J, leaving 17 bases between them. The CDR3 sequence: CASLGHTAGNEKLFF. DNA for the CDR3: TGTGCCAGTCTAGGGCACACAGCGGGTAATGAAAAACTGTTTTTT.

The chain employs TRBV7-2 and TRBJ1-6, with a weak D call TRBD1 (6 bases). Germline CDR1 is SGHTA and CDR2 is FQGNSA. The V end lost 2 bases, the J end lost 8 bases, and 16 bases lay between the germline ends. This CDR3 is 16 amino acids long. The CDR3 reads CASSLSTGRIHSPLHF. CDR3 DNA sequence: TGTGCCAGCAGCTTAAGTACAGGGAGAATCCATTCACCCCTCCACTTT.